The entry below describes one TCR beta chain. This specimen belongs to a study of blood T cell repertoires in COVID-19. Study as a whole: Sources were T cells, B-cell-depleted T cells, or PBMCs; the material itself was cDNA or gDNA.

Measured with immunoSEQ multiplex PCR; TCRdb has only the in-frame clones, and not every one. The table lists fewer than 250,000 clones, about nine tenths of them singletons, with 2.5% to 3% in the top ten. Those who participated ranged in age from roughly 18 to 95 years and resided in around 22 US areas. Sequenced: PBMCs or T cells enriched from blood (not recorded which). The TCR was taken from a woman aged 25-40 years with acute COVID-19.

CDR3 residues: CAISAGTMNTEAFF. CDR3 bases: TGTGCCATCAGTGCCGGGACTATGAACACTGAAGCTTTCTTT. V is TRBV10-3 and J is TRBJ1-1; tentative D call: TRBD1 (5 bases). The ends were cut back, 4 bases at V and 0 bases at J, with 9 bases in the middle. The CDR3 contains 14 residues. Germline V lookup: CDR1 ENHRY, CDR2 SYGVKD.